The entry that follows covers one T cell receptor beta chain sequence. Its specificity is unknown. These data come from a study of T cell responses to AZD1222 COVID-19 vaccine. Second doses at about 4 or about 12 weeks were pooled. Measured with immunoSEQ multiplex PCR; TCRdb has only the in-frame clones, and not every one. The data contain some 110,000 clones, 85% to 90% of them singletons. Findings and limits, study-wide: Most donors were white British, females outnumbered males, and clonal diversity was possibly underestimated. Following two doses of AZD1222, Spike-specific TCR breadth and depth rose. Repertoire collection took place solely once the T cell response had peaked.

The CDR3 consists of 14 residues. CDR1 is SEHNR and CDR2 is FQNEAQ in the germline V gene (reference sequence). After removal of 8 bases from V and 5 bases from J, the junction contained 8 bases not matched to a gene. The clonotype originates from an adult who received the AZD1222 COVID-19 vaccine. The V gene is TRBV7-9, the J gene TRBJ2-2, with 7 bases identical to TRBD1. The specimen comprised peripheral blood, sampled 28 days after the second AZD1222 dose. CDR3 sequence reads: CASGNLQGTGELFF. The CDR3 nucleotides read TGTGCCAGCGGAAACCTACAGGGGACCGGGGAGCTGTTTTTT.